The 5 T cell receptor beta chains listed next were all sequenced from one sample in a study of cytomegalovirus exposure and HLA in healthy donors. With 60 Vbeta and 13 Jbeta primers, the PCR was carried out. Clones were read by immunoSEQ multiplex PCR, and TCRdb kept only the in-frame ones, dropping some. The sample records 100,000 to 150,000 clones, 78% being singletons. Sequencing was carried out using PBMCs. These receptors came from a female donor in good health and CMV-seronegative.

The chain is built from TRBV30 and TRBJ1-1; D unresolved. V was pared by 5 bases and J by 5 bases, with 9 bases between. The CDR3 totals 11 residues. The germline V gene encodes CDR1 GTSNPN and CDR2 SVGIG (reference sequence). The CDR3 reads CAWSPRTEAFF. The DNA for the CDR3 is TGTGCCTGGTCTCCTCGGACTGAAGCTTTCTTT. Variable domain in full (rest from reference TRBV30 and TRBJ1-1): SQTIHQWPATLVQPVGSPLSLECTVEGTSNPNLYWYRQAAGRGLQLLFYSVGIGQISSEVPQNLSASRPQDRQFILSSKKLLLSDSGFYLCAWSPRTEAFFGQGTRLTVV.

The V gene is TRBV19, the J gene TRBJ2-7, with D tentatively TRBD2 (6 bases). The CDR3 is made up of 15 amino acids. V dropped 6 bases and J dropped 5 bases, with 20 bases sitting between them. Germline values: CDR1 LNHDA, CDR2 SQIVND (reference sequence). The CDR3 protein is CASRDKGLPRHEQYF. DNA for the CDR3: TGTGCCAGTAGAGATAAGGGACTGCCTAGACACGAGCAGTACTTC.

The chain employs TRBV19 and TRBJ2-3; 9 bases are a match to TRBD2. The germline CDR1 and CDR2 sequences are LNHDA and SQIVND (reference sequence). Trimming at V came to 6 bases and at J to 0 bases, leaving 4 bases not matched to a gene. The CDR3 runs 15 residues. CDR3 nucleotides: TGTGCCAGTAGCCAACTAGCGGGTAGCACAGATACGCAGTATTTT. Protein sequence: CASSQLAGSTDTQYF.

Concerning this clone: The junction departs from germline at one end; a sequencing error may be responsible. This sequence joins TRBV11-3 and TRBJ2-1; D could derive from TRBD1 or TRBD2 (6 bases each). The CDR3 has 13 residues. CDR1 is SGHNT and CDR2 is YENEEA in the germline V gene. CDR3 in amino acids: CASSLEGGNEQFF. DNA of the CDR3: TGTGCCAGCAGCCTAGAGGGGGGAAATGAGCAGTTCTTC.

This clone was detected only once. This rearrangement joins TRBV4-2 to TRBJ2-2; D uncertain. Germline loops: CDR1 LGHNA, CDR2 YNFKEQ. Trimming left V 0 bases short and J 0 bases short, with 14 bases between. There are 18 residues in the CDR3. CDR3 coding DNA: TGTGCCAGCAGCCAAGAGATACACTTTCAGGCGAACACCGGGGAGCTGTTTTTT. Translation: CASSQEIHFQANTGELFF.